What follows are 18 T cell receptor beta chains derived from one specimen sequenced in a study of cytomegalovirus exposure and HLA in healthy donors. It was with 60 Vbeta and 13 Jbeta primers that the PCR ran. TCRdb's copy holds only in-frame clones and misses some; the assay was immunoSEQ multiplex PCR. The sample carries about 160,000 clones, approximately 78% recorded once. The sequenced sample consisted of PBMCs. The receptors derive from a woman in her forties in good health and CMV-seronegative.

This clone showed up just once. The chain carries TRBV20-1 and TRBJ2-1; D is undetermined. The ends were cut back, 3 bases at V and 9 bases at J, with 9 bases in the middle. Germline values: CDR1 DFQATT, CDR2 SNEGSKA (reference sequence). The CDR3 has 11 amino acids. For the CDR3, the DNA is TGCAGTGCTAGTCTTTATAGTGAGCAGTTCTTC. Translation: CSASLYSEQFF.

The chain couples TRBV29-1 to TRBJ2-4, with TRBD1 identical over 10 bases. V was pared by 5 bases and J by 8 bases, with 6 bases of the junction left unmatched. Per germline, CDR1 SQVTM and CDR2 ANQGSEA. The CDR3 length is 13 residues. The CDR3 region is CSVWDRGSDIQYF. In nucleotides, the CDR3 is TGCAGCGTTTGGGACAGGGGCTCGGACATTCAGTACTTC.

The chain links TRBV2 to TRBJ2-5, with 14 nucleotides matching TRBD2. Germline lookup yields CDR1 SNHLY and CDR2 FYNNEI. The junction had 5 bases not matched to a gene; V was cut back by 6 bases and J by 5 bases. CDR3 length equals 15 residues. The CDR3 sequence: CASRAGTSGGETQYF. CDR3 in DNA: TGTGCCAGCAGGGCCGGGACTAGCGGGGGCGAGACCCAGTACTTC.

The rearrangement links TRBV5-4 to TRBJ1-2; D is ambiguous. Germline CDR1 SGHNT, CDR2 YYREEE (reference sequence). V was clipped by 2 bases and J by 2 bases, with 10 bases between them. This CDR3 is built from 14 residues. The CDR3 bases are TGTGCCAGCAGCTTTTTCTCGTCGAACTATGGCTACACCTTC. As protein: CASSFFSSNYGYTF.

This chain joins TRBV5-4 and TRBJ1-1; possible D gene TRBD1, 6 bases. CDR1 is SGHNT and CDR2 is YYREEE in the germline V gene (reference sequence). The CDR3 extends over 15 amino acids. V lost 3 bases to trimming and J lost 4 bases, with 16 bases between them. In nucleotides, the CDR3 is TGTGCCAGCAGCTCAATACAGGGCTTTGGCACTGAAGCTTTCTTT. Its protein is CASSSIQGFGTEAFF.

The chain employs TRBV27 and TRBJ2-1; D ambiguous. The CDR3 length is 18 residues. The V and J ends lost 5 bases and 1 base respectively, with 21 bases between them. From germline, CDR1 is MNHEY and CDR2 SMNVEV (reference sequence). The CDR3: CASSPYPSTVTSYNEQFF. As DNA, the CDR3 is TGTGCCAGCAGTCCCTACCCAAGTACGGTGACATCCTACAATGAGCAGTTCTTC.

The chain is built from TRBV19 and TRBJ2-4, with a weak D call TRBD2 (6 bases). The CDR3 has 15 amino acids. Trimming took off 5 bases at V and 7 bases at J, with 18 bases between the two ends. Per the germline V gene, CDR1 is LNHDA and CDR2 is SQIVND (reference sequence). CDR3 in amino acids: CASSLGGSLGNIQYF. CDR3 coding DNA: TGTGCCAGTAGTCTGGGAGGCAGCCTCGGTAACATTCAGTACTTC.

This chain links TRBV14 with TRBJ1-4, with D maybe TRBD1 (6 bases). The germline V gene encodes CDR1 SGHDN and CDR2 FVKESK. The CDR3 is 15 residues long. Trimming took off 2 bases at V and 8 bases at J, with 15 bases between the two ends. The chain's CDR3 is CASSQRTGSSEKLFF. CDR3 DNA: TGTGCCAGCAGCCAACGAACAGGGTCTAGCGAAAAACTGTTTTTT.

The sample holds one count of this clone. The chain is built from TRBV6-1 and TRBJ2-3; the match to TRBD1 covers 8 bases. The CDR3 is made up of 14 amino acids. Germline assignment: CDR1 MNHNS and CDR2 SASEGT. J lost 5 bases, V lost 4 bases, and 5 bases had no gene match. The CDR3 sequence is CASSGTGRIDTQYF. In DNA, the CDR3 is TGTGCCAGCAGTGGGACAGGGAGGATAGATACGCAGTATTTT.

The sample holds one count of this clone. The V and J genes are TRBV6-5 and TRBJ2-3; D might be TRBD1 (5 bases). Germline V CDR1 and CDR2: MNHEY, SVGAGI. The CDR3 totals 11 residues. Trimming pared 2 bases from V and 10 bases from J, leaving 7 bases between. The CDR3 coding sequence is TGTGCCAGCAGTTACGAAGGGGCGCAGTATTTT. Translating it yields CASSYEGAQYF.

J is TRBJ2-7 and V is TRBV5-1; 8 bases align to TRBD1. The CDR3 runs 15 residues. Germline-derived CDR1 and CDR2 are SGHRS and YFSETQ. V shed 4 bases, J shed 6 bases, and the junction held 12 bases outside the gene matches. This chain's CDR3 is CASSTYGQGEGEQYF. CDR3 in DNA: TGCGCCAGCAGCACTTACGGACAGGGAGAAGGCGAGCAGTACTTC.

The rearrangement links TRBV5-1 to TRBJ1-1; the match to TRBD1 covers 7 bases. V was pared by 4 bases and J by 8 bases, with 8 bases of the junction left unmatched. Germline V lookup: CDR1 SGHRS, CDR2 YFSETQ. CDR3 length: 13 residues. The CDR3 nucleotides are TGCGCCAGCAGCCTGGGACAGATTAGCGAAGCTTTCTTT. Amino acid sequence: CASSLGQISEAFF.

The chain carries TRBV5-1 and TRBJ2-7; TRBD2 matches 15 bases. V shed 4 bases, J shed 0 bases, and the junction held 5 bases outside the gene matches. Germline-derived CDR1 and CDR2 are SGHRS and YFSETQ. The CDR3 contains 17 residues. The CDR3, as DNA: TGCGCCAGCAGCCTGGGACTAGCGGGGGGTCCCTCCTACGAGCAGTACTTC. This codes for CASSLGLAGGPSYEQYF.

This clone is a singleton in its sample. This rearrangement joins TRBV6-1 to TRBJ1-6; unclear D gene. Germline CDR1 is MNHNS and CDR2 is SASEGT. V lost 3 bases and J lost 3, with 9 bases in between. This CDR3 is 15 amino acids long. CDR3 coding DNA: TGTGCCAGCAGTGACTGGAGAATCTATAATTCACCCCTCCACTTT. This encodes CASSDWRIYNSPLHF.

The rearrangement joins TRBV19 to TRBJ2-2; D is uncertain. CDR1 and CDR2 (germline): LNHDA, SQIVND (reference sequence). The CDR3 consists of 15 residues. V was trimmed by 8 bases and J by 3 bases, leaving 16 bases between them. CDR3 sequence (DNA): TGTGCCAGTTCCCCCGCAGGTACACACACCGGGGAGCTGTTTTTT. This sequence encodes CASSPAGTHTGELFF.

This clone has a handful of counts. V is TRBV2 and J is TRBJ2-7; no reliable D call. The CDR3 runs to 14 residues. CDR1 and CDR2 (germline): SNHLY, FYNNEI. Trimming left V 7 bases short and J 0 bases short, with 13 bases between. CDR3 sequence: CASTRGGSSYEQYF. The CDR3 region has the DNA TGTGCCAGCACCCGAGGCGGCAGCTCCTACGAGCAGTACTTC. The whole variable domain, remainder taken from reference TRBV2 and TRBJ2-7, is EPEVTQTPSHQVTQMGQEVILRCVPISNHLYFYWYRQILGQKVEFLVSFYNNEISEKSEIFDDQFSVERPDGSNFTLKIRSTKLEDSAMYFCASTRGGSSYEQYFGPGTRLTVT.

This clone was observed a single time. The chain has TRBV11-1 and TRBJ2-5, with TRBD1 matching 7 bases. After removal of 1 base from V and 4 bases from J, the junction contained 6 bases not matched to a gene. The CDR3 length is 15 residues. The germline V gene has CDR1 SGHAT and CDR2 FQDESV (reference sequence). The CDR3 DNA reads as TGTGCCAGCAGCTTAGAGACAGGGTTAGGAGAGACCCAGTACTTC. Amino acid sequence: CASSLETGLGETQYF.

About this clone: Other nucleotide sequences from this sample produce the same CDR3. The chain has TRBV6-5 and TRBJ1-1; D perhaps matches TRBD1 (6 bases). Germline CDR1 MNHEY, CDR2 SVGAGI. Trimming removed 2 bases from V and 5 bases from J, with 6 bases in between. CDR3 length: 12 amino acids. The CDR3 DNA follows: TGTGCCAGCAGTTACACAGGGACTGAAGCTTTCTTT. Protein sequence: CASSYTGTEAFF.